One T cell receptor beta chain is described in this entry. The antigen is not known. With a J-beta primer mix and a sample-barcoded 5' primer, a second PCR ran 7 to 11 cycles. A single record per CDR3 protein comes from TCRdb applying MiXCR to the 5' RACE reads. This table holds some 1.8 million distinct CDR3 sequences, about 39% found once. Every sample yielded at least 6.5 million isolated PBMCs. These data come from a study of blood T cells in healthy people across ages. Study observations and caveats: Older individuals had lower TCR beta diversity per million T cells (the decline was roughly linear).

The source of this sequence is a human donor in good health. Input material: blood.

CDR3 bases: TGCAGTGCTAGAGAGGGCAGCCGAATTGAAGCTTTCTTT. Residues: CSAREGSRIEAFF. The V call is TRBV20-1, the J call TRBJ1-1, with D unclear. Germline CDR1 reads DFQATT; CDR2 reads SNEGSKA (reference sequence). The V and J ends lost 0 bases and 7 bases respectively, with 12 bases between them. The CDR3 is 13 residues long.